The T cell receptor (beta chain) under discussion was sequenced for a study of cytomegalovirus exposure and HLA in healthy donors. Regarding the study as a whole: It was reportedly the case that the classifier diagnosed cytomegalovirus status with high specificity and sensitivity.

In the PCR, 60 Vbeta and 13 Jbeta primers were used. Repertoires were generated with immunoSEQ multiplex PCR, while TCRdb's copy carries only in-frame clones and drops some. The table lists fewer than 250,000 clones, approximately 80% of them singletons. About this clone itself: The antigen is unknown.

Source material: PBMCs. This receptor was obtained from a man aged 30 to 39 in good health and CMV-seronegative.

This CDR3 is CASSSTGLASEQFF. The CDR3 DNA follows: TGTGCCAGCAGCTCAACGGGACTAGCTAGTGAGCAGTTCTTC. The chain links TRBV7-3 to TRBJ2-1; 9 bases are shared with TRBD2. Germline V gives CDR1 SGHTA, CDR2 FQGTGA. This CDR3 contains 14 residues. V was clipped by 4 bases and J by 9 bases; unmatched bases: 7. The full variable domain, completed using reference TRBV7-3 and TRBJ2-1, is GAGVSQTPSNKVTEKGKYVELRCDPISGHTALYWYRQSLGQGPEFLIYFQGTGAADDSGLPNDRFFAVRPEGSVSTLKIQRTERGDSAVYLCASSSTGLASEQFFGPGTRLTVL.